Reported below is one T cell receptor (beta chain). Its antigen is not known. This record belongs to a study of blood T cells in healthy people across ages. Study as a whole: About one barcoded TCR beta cDNA was captured per two T cells.

Alongside a J-beta primer mix, a sample-barcoded 5' primer served in a second PCR lasting about 7 to 12 cycles. Every molecule of cDNA carried a tag from a template-switch adaptor with 12 random nucleotides. TCRdb re-analysed the 5' RACE reads in MiXCR, keeping a single row per CDR3 protein. Among 1.5 million to 2 million distinct CDR3 sequences listed, 40% to 55% were seen once. Whole-study findings and limits: Donor CMV status, an unknown factor, possibly confounded changes in expanded clonotypes. Investigators treated diversity estimates from one million T cells as underestimates.

This CDR3 contains 14 residues. Trimming took 4 bases from V and 0 from J, leaving 12 bases between them. From germline, CDR1 is SQVTM and CDR2 ANQGSEA. The sample taken for sequencing was blood. This clonotype originated in a woman in her 40s in good health. The V gene is TRBV29-1, the J gene TRBJ1-1, with D perhaps matching TRBD1 (6 bases). The CDR3 DNA is TGCAGCGTTGGTGGACAGCCCATGAACACTGAAGCTTTCTTT. Amino acid sequence: CSVGGQPMNTEAFF.